This T cell receptor beta chain comes out of a study of molecular identifiers for immune sequencing clone quantification. This clonotype was picked up many times. TCRdb used MiXCR to reprocess the PCR reads, holding one entry per CDR3 protein. Among roughly 93,000 distinct CDR3 sequences listed, 20% to 30% were seen once. Sequencing was performed on naive CD8+ T cells from blood, with Jurkat cell RNA spiked in. Subset denoted: FACS-sorted CD8+CD4-CCR7+CD45RA+ naive T cells. The receptor was derived from a human donor in good health. Some libraries in this study had Jurkat cell RNA spiked in.

The CDR3 loop reads CASSHTGENGYTF. CDR3 nucleotide sequence: TGTGCCAGCAGCCACACAGGGGAGAATGGCTACACCTTC. The V gene is TRBV7-9, the J gene TRBJ1-2; 7 bases are shared with TRBD1. Germline lookup yields CDR1 SEHNR and CDR2 FQNEAQ (reference sequence). V was pared by 5 bases and J by 6 bases, with 6 bases of the junction left unmatched. The CDR3 has 13 amino acids.